This entry lists 18 T cell receptor beta chains sequenced from one sample in a study of T cells in Graves' hyperthyroidism and ophthalmopathy. Amplified regions were TCR beta CDR3 sequences from RNA transcripts. RT-PCR in the first round (using the HTBI primer set) targeted the TCR CDR3. TCRdb called the multiplex PCR reads again in MiXCR, with one record for every CDR3 protein. The table shows fewer than 750,000 distinct CDR3 sequences, with 40% to 55% occurring only once. The sample was peripheral blood or thyroid tissue (not recorded which). The source is a woman under 30 with Graves' hyperthyroidism.

Ten or more counts support this clonotype. The rearrangement uses TRBV6-5 and TRBJ2-2; TRBD2 agrees at 10 bases. Per germline, CDR1 MNHEY and CDR2 SVGAGI. The CDR3 is 15 residues long. J was trimmed by 7 bases and V by 5 bases; bases with no gene match: 7. CDR3 loop: CASSPLAGDFGELFF. In DNA form, the CDR3 reads TGTGCCAGCAGTCCCCTAGCGGGAGATTTCGGGGAGCTGTTTTTT.

The chain has TRBV7-3 and TRBJ2-5, with TRBD2 identical over 9 bases. Germline CDR1 reads SGHTA; CDR2 reads FQGTGA. Trimming took 5 bases from V and 5 from J; bases not matched to a gene: 6. The CDR3 has 14 residues. The CDR3: CASSALAGTETQYF. The DNA for the CDR3 is TGTGCCAGCAGCGCCCTAGCGGGAACTGAGACCCAGTACTTC.

Comment on this clonotype: Because it lacks the conserved phenylalanine or tryptophan at the end, this CDR3 is likely a read error. The DNA is left out, because the CDR3 cannot be placed on it with certainty; the CDR3 is given as TCRdb lists it. The genes are TRBV7-2 and TRBJ1-4; no DNA check was done on the table's D call, TRBD1. Germline CDR1 is SGHTA and CDR2 is FQGNSA. The CDR3 length equals 8 residues, ends included. CDR3 amino acids: CASSLAGT.

This clonotype was detected ten times or more. The rearrangement joins TRBV29-1 to TRBJ2-3, with D unclear. CDR1 is SQVTM, CDR2 ANQGSEA, per germline. This CDR3 spans 14 amino acids. The V end lost 2 bases, the J end lost 2 bases, and 11 bases lay between the germline ends. CDR3 nucleotides: TGCAGCGTTGAACCCGCAGAGACCACAGATACGCAGTATTTT. Amino acids: CSVEPAETTDTQYF.

This clonotype was found many times. This chain uses TRBV20-1 with TRBJ1-1; tentatively, D is TRBD1 (5 bases). V lost 2 bases and J lost 5, with 15 bases in between. Germline V CDR1 and CDR2: DFQATT, SNEGSKA (reference sequence). The CDR3 loop spans 14 amino acids. The CDR3 reads CSARSGDSGTEAFF. The CDR3 DNA is TGCAGTGCTAGAAGTGGGGACTCGGGGACTGAAGCTTTCTTT.

Ten or more counts support this clonotype. The rearrangement links TRBV5-1 to TRBJ1-6; TRBD1 is a possible D gene (6 bases). The CDR3 extends over 13 amino acids. The germline V gene encodes CDR1 SGHRS and CDR2 YFSETQ. With 4 bases removed from V and 8 bases from J, the gap between germline ends came to 10 bases. CDR3 nucleotide sequence: TGCGCCAGCAGCATGGACAGTTATTCACCCCTCCACTTT. Translating gives CASSMDSYSPLHF. The entire variable domain, with the rest obtained from reference TRBV5-1 and TRBJ1-6, is as follows: KAGVTQTPRYLIKTRGQQVTLSCSPISGHRSVSWYQQTPGQGLQFLFEYFSETQRNKGNFPGRFSGRQFSNSRSEMNVSTLELGDSALYLCASSMDSYSPLHFGNGTRLTVT.

This sequence joins TRBV20-1 and TRBJ2-7; the match to TRBD2 covers 9 bases. V gave up 1 base and J gave up 9 bases; unmatched junction bases: 13. The CDR3 runs 15 residues. CDR1 DFQATT and CDR2 SNEGSKA come from the germline V gene (reference sequence). The CDR3 is CSARVGAGGTDTQYF. The CDR3 region has the DNA TGCAGTGCTAGAGTGGGAGCGGGAGGCACAGATACGCAGTACTTC.

This clonotype has a count of ten or more. The rearrangement joins TRBV6-5 to TRBJ2-7; 11 nucleotides line up with TRBD1. The trim removed 0 bases at V and 3 bases at J, leaving 1 base unmatched. The CDR3 covers 15 residues. From germline, CDR1 is MNHEY and CDR2 SVGAGI. The CDR3 sequence is CASSYSGTGGYEQYF. For the CDR3, the DNA is TGTGCCAGCAGTTACTCCGGGACAGGGGGCTACGAGCAGTACTTC.

V and J are TRBV7-2 and TRBJ1-5, with D unresolved. Trimming cost V 1 base and J 14 bases, with 18 bases left between them. The CDR3 runs to 14 residues. Germline V gives CDR1 SGHTA, CDR2 FQGNSA. The CDR3 loop reads CASSLVLAGAYEHF. CDR3 DNA sequence: TGTGCCAGCAGCTTAGTCCTAGCGGGAGCCTACGAGCATTTT.

The CDR3 spells CASSFPGLSSRSRLAGGDTGELFF. CDR3 DNA: TGTGCCAGCAGCTTTCCGGGACTGAGCTCACGCAGTCGACTAGCGGGAGGGGACACCGGGGAGCTGTTTTTT. The chain joins TRBV7-9 to TRBJ2-2, with 14 nucleotides matching TRBD2. The germline V gene encodes CDR1 SEHNR and CDR2 FQNEAQ (reference sequence). The J segment lost 3 bases and the V segment lost 3 bases, leaving 24 bases of the junction unmatched. The CDR3 runs 24 residues.

This rearrangement joins TRBV12-3 or TRBV12-4 to TRBJ2-2; tentative D call: TRBD2 (7 bases). The V and J ends lost 6 bases and 4 bases respectively, with 18 bases between them. CDR3 length: 16 residues. CDR3 protein: CASSRGTGRGTGELFF. The CDR3 nucleotides read TGTGCCAGCAGCCGTGGTACAGGGAGGGGCACCGGGGAGCTGTTTTTT.

The rearrangement uses TRBV2 and TRBJ2-3, with D possibly TRBD1 on 6 matching bases. V lost 6 bases to trimming and J lost 2 bases, with 18 bases between them. Germline CDR1 and CDR2: SNHLY and FYNNEI. The CDR3 has 16 residues. CDR3 in DNA: TGTGCCAGCAGCCTCCGGGACACAGAACTCACAGATACGCAGTATTTT. Residues: CASSLRDTELTDTQYF.

Details on this clonotype: At one end the junction does not follow the germline gene, possibly because of a read error. V gene TRBV20-1 combines with J gene TRBJ2-7; D ambiguous. Germline V gives CDR1 DFQATT, CDR2 SNEGSKA (reference sequence). The CDR3 has 12 residues. The CDR3 DNA reads as TGCAGTGCTAGTGCCGGCTACTACGAGCAGTGCTTC. Protein product: CSASAGYYEQCF.

This clonotype was counted ten times or more. This chain links TRBV7-9 with TRBJ1-1; D is perhaps TRBD1 (5 bases). The CDR3 covers 13 residues. The germline V gene has CDR1 SEHNR and CDR2 FQNEAQ (reference sequence). Trimming stripped 4 bases from V and 0 bases from J, with 6 bases between. The CDR3 coding sequence is TGTGCCAGCAGCTGGGACGTGAACACTGAAGCTTTCTTT. This codes for CASSWDVNTEAFF.

At least ten counts were recorded for this clonotype. V is TRBV5-8 and J is TRBJ1-5; D may be TRBD1 (5 bases). V lost 0 bases and J 4 bases, leaving 11 bases between the germline ends. Germline CDR1 is SGHTS and CDR2 is YDEGEE. The CDR3 runs 15 residues. CDR3 loop: CASSLGRAVNQPQHF. The CDR3 nucleotides are TGTGCCAGCAGCTTGGGCAGGGCAGTTAATCAGCCCCAGCATTTT. Looking up the rest from reference TRBV5-8 and TRBJ1-5 gives the full variable domain: EAGVTQSPTHLIKTRGQQATLRCSPISGHTSVYWYQQALGLGLQFLLWYDEGEERNRGNFPPRFSGRQFPNYSSELNVNALELEDSALYLCASSLGRAVNQPQHFGDGTRLSIL.

The chain is built from TRBV10-3 and TRBJ2-2; D gene unclear. Germline loops: CDR1 ENHRY, CDR2 SYGVKD. The CDR3 is made up of 12 amino acids. Trimming removed 2 bases from V and 8 bases from J, with 6 bases in between. The CDR3 here is CAISEAPGELFF. The CDR3 coding sequence is TGTGCCATCAGTGAGGCCCCAGGGGAGCTGTTTTTT.

The chain carries TRBV7-8 and TRBJ1-5, with a possible D match to TRBD1 (5 bases). The CDR3 totals 15 residues. Germline V CDR1 and CDR2: SGHVS, FQNEAQ. V shed 4 bases and J shed 2 bases, with 12 bases lying between them. The CDR3 DNA reads as TGTGCCAGCAGCTCCGAGGGGCAGGGCAATCAGCCCCAGCATTTT. Amino acid sequence: CASSSEGQGNQPQHF.

This clonotype was seen many times. The chain's CDR3 is CASSLDGREAYEQYF. The CDR3 bases are TGTGCCAGCAGCTTAGATGGACGGGAGGCATACGAGCAGTACTTC. The chain couples TRBV7-6 to TRBJ2-7; TRBD2 agrees at 7 bases. Germline V gene sequence: CDR1 SGHVS, CDR2 FNYEAQ. V was clipped by 1 base and J by 4 bases; unmatched bases: 7. The CDR3 runs to 15 residues.